These 5 T cell receptor beta chains share one sample of origin, sequenced in a study of control samples from healthy donors and cancer patients (dated by TCRdb to 2020 to 2021). The library relied on the immunoSEQ multiplex PCR assay. The clones in this table, taken by TCRdb from immuneACCESS, are in-frame only. Not every clone is retained; where verified, under half of the shortfall comes from an unresolved V gene, and the cause of the rest is unknown. The sample has about 86,000 clones on record, around nine tenths of them singletons. The ten largest clones capture 9.5% to 10% of the sample. Specimen: PBMCs. Every receptor here comes from a woman in her 50s with colorectal cancer.

CDR3 region: CASSSPGQEQYV. CDR3 coding DNA: TGTGCCAGCAGTTCTCCCGGCCAGGAGCAGTACGTC. The rearrangement links TRBV28 to TRBJ2-7, with D hard to call. Germline V lookup: CDR1 MDHEN, CDR2 SYDVKM. The V end was cut by 4 bases, the J end by 7 bases, with 11 bases between. CDR3 length equals 12 residues.

The V call is TRBV3-1 (or the pseudogene TRBV3-2), the J call TRBJ1-2; 10 nucleotides agree with TRBD1. V was clipped by 1 base and J by 8 bases; unmatched bases: 10. Germline CDR1 is LGHDT and CDR2 is YNNKEL (reference sequence). CDR3 size: 16 residues. DNA for the CDR3: TGTGCCAGCAGCCAAGCCGGGACAGGGGCTAAAGAGGGCTACACCTTC. Translation gives CASSQAGTGAKEGYTF.

The chain has TRBV28 and TRBJ1-2; D might be TRBD1 (6 bases). The CDR3 sequence is 14 residues long. Deletions cut 6 bases from V and 4 bases from J, with 15 bases between. Per the germline V gene, CDR1 is MDHEN and CDR2 is SYDVKM. Here the CDR3 DNA reads TGTGCCAGCAGGGAGGGGGATAGGGGCTATGGCTACACCTTC. It encodes CASREGDRGYGYTF.

The genes are TRBV5-1 and TRBJ2-2; D might be TRBD1 or TRBD2, each matching 6 bases. Trimming removed 3 bases from V and 5 bases from J, with 20 bases in between. The CDR3 covers 17 residues. Germline CDR1 and CDR2: SGHRS and YFSETQ. CDR3 sequence reads: CASSWGPERGGTGELFF. DNA for the CDR3: TGCGCCAGCAGCTGGGGCCCCGAAAGAGGGGGGACCGGGGAGCTGTTTTTT.

CDR3 amino acids: CASSPTDTGELFF. CDR3 nucleotides: TGTGCCAGCAGTCCGACAGACACCGGGGAGCTGTTTTTT. The chain uses TRBV6-5 and TRBJ2-2; D may be TRBD1 (5 bases). Germline CDR1 and CDR2: MNHEY and SVGAGI. CDR3 size: 13 residues. V was shortened by 5 bases and J by 3 bases, with 7 bases between the two germline ends.